These 32 T cell receptor beta chains were sequenced from one sample in a study of T cells in Graves' hyperthyroidism and ophthalmopathy. Amplified regions were TCR beta CDR3 sequences from RNA transcripts. The primer set for the first-round RT-PCR of the TCR CDR3 was HTBI. TCRdb re-derived calls from the multiplex PCR reads in MiXCR, one entry per CDR3 protein. The sample consists of 650,000 to 700,000 distinct CDR3 sequences, 17% of them appearing once. The sequenced material came from blood. The receptors shown here come from a man aged 50 to 59 with Graves' hyperthyroidism.

The genes are TRBV30 and TRBJ2-1; 8 bases match TRBD2. The germline V gene has CDR1 GTSNPN and CDR2 SVGIG (reference sequence). There are 19 residues in the CDR3. The ends lost 3 bases at V and 0 bases at J; junction bases unmatched: 16. CDR3 protein: CAWRLSTSEPALSYNEQFF. CDR3 sequence (DNA): TGTGCCTGGAGACTATCGACTAGCGAACCAGCCCTCTCCTACAATGAGCAGTTCTTC.

Only a few counts were recorded for this clonotype. This sequence joins TRBV20-1 and TRBJ2-4, with D possibly being TRBD2 (6 bases). Trimming removed 0 bases at V and 1 base at J, with 13 bases between. The CDR3 is 16 amino acids. The germline V gene encodes CDR1 DFQATT and CDR2 SNEGSKA (reference sequence). CDR3 protein: CSARDRTGRAKNIQYF. The CDR3 DNA reads TGCAGTGCTAGAGATCGGACTGGGAGGGCCAAAAACATTCAGTACTTC.

This clonotype has just a few counts. This rearrangement joins TRBV7-8 to TRBJ2-6; D is unresolved. Germline loops: CDR1 SGHVS, CDR2 FQNEAQ. V was clipped by 2 bases and J by 13 bases, with 6 bases between them. The CDR3 consists of 11 residues. As DNA, the CDR3 is TGTGCCAGCAGCTTACGAAGTGTCCTGACTTTC. Its protein product is CASSLRSVLTF.

This clonotype was seen many times. The gene calls are TRBV19 and TRBJ2-7; 15 bases agree with TRBD2. Germline assignment: CDR1 LNHDA and CDR2 SQIVND (reference sequence). V trimming: 6 bases; J trimming: 6 bases; junction bases outside the gene matches: 12. The CDR3 consists of 17 residues. This CDR3 reads CASSPTPGTSGRLEQYF. The CDR3 DNA follows: TGTGCCAGTAGCCCAACCCCCGGGACTAGCGGGAGGCTCGAGCAGTACTTC.

This clonotype was counted only a few times. The chain has TRBV6-1 and TRBJ2-1; no clear D gene. The CDR3 length is 14 residues. Germline values: CDR1 MNHNS, CDR2 SASEGT. V lost 1 base to trimming and J lost 5 bases, with 9 bases between them. In nucleotides, the CDR3 is TGTGCCAGCAGTGAAGTTAGAGCCAACAATGAGCAGTTCTTC. Protein: CASSEVRANNEQFF.

This clonotype showed up just a few times. The chain combines TRBV19 with TRBJ2-1; 10 positions match TRBD2. From germline, CDR1 is LNHDA and CDR2 SQIVND (reference sequence). The CDR3 runs 17 residues. Trimming cost V 1 base and J 4 bases; bases outside gene matches: 7. The CDR3 DNA is TGTGCCAGTAGTATAGGGCCCTCTAGCGGGGGTTACAATGAGCAGTTCTTC. Translating it yields CASSIGPSSGGYNEQFF. Together with reference TRBV19 and TRBJ2-1, the CDR3 gives the full variable domain: DGGITQSPKYLFRKEGQNVTLSCEQNLNHDAMYWYRQDPGQGLRLIYYSQIVNDFQKGDIAEGYSVSREKKESFPLTVTSAQKNPTAFYLCASSIGPSSGGYNEQFFGPGTRLTVL.

The chain has TRBV6-2 or TRBV6-3 and TRBJ2-6; 8 bases agree with TRBD1. The germline gives CDR1 MNHEY, CDR2 SVGEGT. The V gene end was trimmed by 8 bases and the J gene end by 3 bases; junction bases not matched to a gene: 18. The CDR3 spans 19 residues. CDR3 amino acids: CASSPPIGTGWGGANVLTF. The DNA of the CDR3 is TGTGCCAGCTCACCACCGATCGGGACAGGATGGGGTGGGGCCAACGTCCTGACTTTC.

Here the CDR3 reads CASRADTNSGNTIYF. CDR3 in DNA: TGTGCCAGCAGAGCGGACACGAACTCTGGAAACACCATATATTTT. This chain uses TRBV7-2 with TRBJ1-3; TRBD1 is a possible D gene (5 bases). V dropped 6 bases and J dropped 0 bases, with 12 bases sitting between them. This CDR3 spans 15 amino acids. Germline V CDR1 and CDR2: SGHTA, FQGNSA.

This clonotype was counted a few times. V usage is TRBV18 and J usage is TRBJ2-5; 9 bases map to TRBD1. Trimming removed 4 bases from V and 4 bases from J; junction bases left unmatched: 16. The CDR3 loop spans 18 amino acids. The germline CDR1 and CDR2 sequences are KGHSH and LQKENI. This CDR3 reads CASSRLILDTGGAETQYF. CDR3 coding DNA: TGTGCCAGCTCACGGCTCATTCTCGACACAGGGGGCGCAGAGACCCAGTACTTC.

This clonotype appeared many times. The chain couples TRBV11-2 to TRBJ2-7; TRBD2 aligns across 15 bases. V was clipped by 4 bases and J by 4 bases; unmatched bases: 5. Germline CDR1 SGHAT, CDR2 FQNNGV. The CDR3 sequence is 16 residues long. CDR3 sequence reads: CASSYRTSGRVYEQYF. DNA for the CDR3: TGTGCCAGCAGCTACCGGACTAGCGGGAGGGTATACGAGCAGTACTTC. Together with reference TRBV11-2 and TRBJ2-7, the CDR3 gives the full variable domain: EAGVAQSPRYKIIEKRQSVAFWCNPISGHATLYWYQQILGQGPKLLIQFQNNGVVDDSQLPKDRFSAERLKGVDSTLKIQPAKLEDSAVYLCASSYRTSGRVYEQYFGPGTRLTVT.

In this sample, this clonotype turned up many times. V is TRBV24-1 and J is TRBJ2-5, with D uncertain. The V and J ends lost 4 bases and 3 bases respectively, with 8 bases between them. Germline V gene sequence: CDR1 KGHDR, CDR2 SFDVKD. The CDR3 totals 13 residues. This chain's CDR3 is CATSDYPKETQYF. Written as DNA, the CDR3 is TGTGCCACCAGTGACTACCCCAAAGAGACCCAGTACTTC.

The V gene is TRBV16, the J gene TRBJ2-7; TRBD1 agrees at 8 bases. Per germline, CDR1 KGHSY and CDR2 FQNENV. The length of the CDR3 is 17 residues. The V segment lost 0 bases and the J segment 2 bases; nucleotides outside the gene matches: 9. The chain's CDR3 is CASSQSIGQGPTYEQYF. DNA of the CDR3: TGTGCCAGCAGCCAATCGATCGGACAGGGACCAACCTACGAGCAGTACTTC. Filled out from reference TRBV16 and TRBJ2-7, the complete variable domain reads GEEVAQTPKHLVRGEGQKAKLYCAPIKGHSYVFWYQQVLKNEFKFLISFQNENVFDETGMPKERFSAKCLPNSPCSLEIQATKLEDSAVYFCASSQSIGQGPTYEQYFGPGTRLTVT.

This clonotype was seen a few times. This rearrangement joins TRBV28 to TRBJ2-1, with 10 bases lining up with TRBD1. CDR1 and CDR2 (germline): MDHEN, SYDVKM. This CDR3 contains 12 residues. The V segment lost 5 bases and the J segment 9 bases; nucleotides outside the gene matches: 1. The CDR3 nucleotides read TGTGCCAGCAGTCGGGACAGGGGTGAGCAGTTCTTC. It yields the protein CASSRDRGEQFF.

This clonotype was recorded many times. This chain links TRBV29-1 with TRBJ1-1; TRBD1 matches at 8 bases. CDR1 and CDR2 from the germline V gene are SQVTM and ANQGSEA. V dropped 6 bases and J dropped 1; count of bases not matched to a gene: 16. CDR3 length equals 17 residues. The CDR3 DNA follows: TGCAGCGTCCTAGGCCCGCGACAGGGGTTGAGGAACACTGAAGCTTTCTTT. Protein product: CSVLGPRQGLRNTEAFF.

The chain links TRBV12-3 or TRBV12-4 to TRBJ2-1, with TRBD2 matching 7 bases. V shed 4 bases and J 8 bases; nucleotides not matched to a gene: 11. CDR3 length equals 15 residues. This CDR3 reads CASSSWTGGGDEQFF. DNA of the CDR3: TGTGCCAGCAGTTCCTGGACTGGGGGGGGGGATGAGCAGTTCTTC.

This rearrangement joins TRBV18 to TRBJ2-4; D remains unclear. This CDR3 is 14 amino acids long. From germline, CDR1 is KGHSH and CDR2 LQKENI. Trimming took off 2 bases at V and 0 bases at J, with 5 bases between the two ends. The CDR3 protein is CASSPELAKNIQYF. The CDR3 DNA reads as TGTGCCAGCTCACCAGAGCTAGCCAAAAACATTCAGTACTTC.

This clonotype appeared many times. The chain uses TRBV10-1 and TRBJ2-7; D remains ambiguous. Germline V CDR1 and CDR2: WNHNN, SYGVQD (reference sequence). The length of the CDR3 is 14 residues. The V end lost 2 bases, the J end lost 5 bases, and 13 bases lay between the germline ends. The CDR3 DNA follows: TGCGCCAGCAGTGAGCACGGCCTCTACGACGAGCAGTACTTC. Translating gives CASSEHGLYDEQYF.

The chain combines TRBV20-1 with TRBJ2-2; D might be TRBD2 (7 bases). The CDR3 is 15 amino acids. The V end was cut by 1 base, the J end by 6 bases, with 15 bases between. Germline V lookup: CDR1 DFQATT, CDR2 SNEGSKA (reference sequence). The CDR3 loop is CSARVGGGPSGELFF. The CDR3 nucleotides are TGCAGTGCTAGAGTAGGGGGAGGGCCGTCCGGGGAGCTGTTTTTT.

This chain uses TRBV7-3 with TRBJ2-2, with D uncertain. The germline V gene has CDR1 SGHTA and CDR2 FQGTGA. The V end lost 6 bases, the J end lost 7 bases, and 15 bases lay between the germline ends. The CDR3 covers 14 residues. This chain's CDR3 is CASSPWPGVGELFF. The CDR3 coding sequence is TGTGCCAGCAGTCCTTGGCCAGGTGTCGGGGAGCTGTTTTTT.

There are many counts of this clonotype. The chain recombines TRBV11-2 with TRBJ2-1, with 9 positions matching TRBD1. With 2 bases clipped from V and 5 bases from J, the junction kept 4 bases outside the gene matches. CDR3 length equals 15 residues. CDR1 and CDR2 from the germline V gene are SGHAT and FQNNGV. The chain's CDR3 is CASSLYRGRNNEQFF. Written as DNA, the CDR3 is TGTGCCAGCAGCTTATACAGGGGGCGAAACAATGAGCAGTTCTTC.

The sample holds a few counts of this clonotype. The chain couples TRBV6-2 or TRBV6-3 to TRBJ2-3; maybe TRBD2 (6 bases). The germline V gene encodes CDR1 MNHEY and CDR2 SVGEGT. Trimming took off 6 bases at V and 8 bases at J, with 9 bases between the two ends. The CDR3 loop spans 11 amino acids. Here the CDR3 reads CASRWEATQYF. The CDR3 DNA reads TGTGCCAGCAGATGGGAGGCTACGCAGTATTTT.

The chain recombines TRBV5-4 with TRBJ1-2; the D gene is possibly TRBD1 (6 bases). Germline V lookup: CDR1 SGHNT, CDR2 YYREEE (reference sequence). V was pared by 1 base and J by 5 bases, with 15 bases between. The CDR3 is made up of 15 amino acids. In DNA, the CDR3 is TGTGCCAGCAGCTTGTGGGGCCAGGGGCCGTATGGCTACACCTTC. This translates into CASSLWGQGPYGYTF.

This clonotype appeared many times. The chain couples TRBV30 to TRBJ2-1, with 7 bases aligning to TRBD1. Trimming removed 2 bases from V and 5 bases from J; junction bases left unmatched: 6. The length of the CDR3 is 14 residues. Germline values: CDR1 GTSNPN, CDR2 SVGIG (reference sequence). The CDR3 region has the DNA TGTGCCTGGAGTTGGGACAGACTTAACAATGAGCAGTTCTTC. This translates into CAWSWDRLNNEQFF.

Many counts were recorded for this clonotype. CDR3 DNA: TGTGCCAGTAGAAGTGGGGCGAACACTGAAGCTTTCTTT. This translates into CASRSGANTEAFF. The chain combines TRBV19 with TRBJ1-1; D may be TRBD1 (5 bases). V was shortened by 6 bases and J by 1 base, with 9 bases between the two germline ends. Germline CDR1 reads LNHDA; CDR2 reads SQIVND (reference sequence). This CDR3 contains 13 residues.

This clonotype was found many times. The rearrangement joins TRBV28 to TRBJ2-3; D perhaps matches TRBD1 (5 bases). Per the germline V gene, CDR1 is MDHEN and CDR2 is SYDVKM. The V end lost 6 bases, the J end lost 2 bases, and 12 bases lay between the germline ends. The length of the CDR3 is 14 residues. This CDR3 reads CASSLDSFTDTQYF. CDR3 bases: TGTGCCAGCAGCCTCGACAGCTTCACAGATACGCAGTATTTT. The full variable domain, with the rest looked up from reference TRBV28 and TRBJ2-3, is DVKVTQSSRYLVKRTGEKVFLECVQDMDHENMFWYRQDPGLGLRLIYFSYDVKMKEKGDIPEGYSVSREKKERFSLILESASTNQTSMYLCASSLDSFTDTQYFGPGTRLTVL.

Ten or more counts support this clonotype. The J gene is TRBJ2-7, the V gene TRBV6-2 or TRBV6-3, with 12 bases aligning to TRBD2. Germline assignment: CDR1 MNHEY and CDR2 SVGEGT. This CDR3 is 16 amino acids long. After removal of 7 bases from V and 6 bases from J, the junction contained 13 bases not matched to a gene. The CDR3 nucleotides are TGTGCCAGCACGACTAGCGGGAGAACCAATATGGGCGAGCAGTACTTC. Amino acid sequence: CASTTSGRTNMGEQYF.

This clonotype has only a few counts. The gene calls are TRBV19 and TRBJ2-7, with D unclear. V lost 1 base, J lost 4 bases, and 11 bases lay in between. The CDR3 consists of 14 residues. Germline CDR1 and CDR2: LNHDA and SQIVND (reference sequence). CDR3 amino acids: CASSIAATGYEQYF. In nucleotides, the CDR3 is TGTGCCAGTAGTATAGCAGCCACCGGGTACGAGCAGTACTTC.

This clonotype has just a few counts. V and J are TRBV24-1 and TRBJ2-2; 10 bases agree with TRBD1. The CDR3 runs 15 residues. Looked up from germline, CDR1 is KGHDR and CDR2 is SFDVKD. V dropped 7 bases and J dropped 3; count of bases not matched to a gene: 4. Here the CDR3 DNA reads TGTGCCACCAGGGGGACAGGGGAGGACACCGGGGAGCTGTTTTTT. Translation: CATRGTGEDTGELFF.

Many counts were recorded for this clonotype. The chain combines TRBV2 with TRBJ2-1; D gene ambiguous. The CDR3 is 12 residues long. Per germline, CDR1 SNHLY and CDR2 FYNNEI. V was shortened by 7 bases and J by 6 bases, with 10 bases between the two germline ends. The CDR3, as DNA: TGTGCCAGCAACATGGGTCGCAATGAGCAGTTCTTC. Translated: CASNMGRNEQFF.

This chain links TRBV6-1 with TRBJ1-5, with D possibly TRBD1 on 6 matching bases. With 6 bases removed from V and 5 bases from J, the gap between germline ends came to 11 bases. Germline CDR1 and CDR2: MNHNS and SASEGT. There are 13 residues in the CDR3. In DNA, the CDR3 is TGTGCCAGCAGGGACAGTGCCTATCAGCCCCAGCATTTT. This encodes CASRDSAYQPQHF.

This chain connects TRBV18 to TRBJ2-1, with D perhaps TRBD1 (6 bases). In germline, CDR1 is KGHSH, CDR2 LQKENI. Trimming shortened V by 0 bases and J by 9 bases, and 15 bases separated the two germline ends. This CDR3 is built from 15 residues. CDR3 in amino acids: CASSPPGHQIREQFF. The CDR3 DNA is TGTGCCAGCTCACCACCGGGACACCAGATACGTGAGCAGTTCTTC.

The chain links TRBV25-1 to TRBJ2-2, with a tentative D call TRBD2 (5 bases). Germline V gene sequence: CDR1 MGHDK, CDR2 SYGVNS. Trimming shortened V by 2 bases and J by 5 bases, and 15 bases separated the two germline ends. The CDR3 totals 16 residues. Here the CDR3 reads CASSEAALVGTGELFF. In nucleotides, the CDR3 is TGTGCCAGCAGTGAAGCGGCACTAGTTGGGACCGGGGAGCTGTTTTTT.